These 22 T cell receptor beta chains were sequenced from one sample in a study of blood T cells in healthy people across ages. PCR was performed a second time for about 6 to 11 cycles using a sample-barcoded 5' primer and a J-beta primer mix. Via MiXCR, TCRdb re-called the 5' RACE reads, giving one row per CDR3 protein. The table shows hundreds of thousands of distinct CDR3 sequences, with approximately 44% occurring only once. The sequencing sample was made of blood. The receptors shown here come from a man between 60 and 70 years old in good health.

Turning to this clonotype: A much larger clone differs by one base, so this may be a read error. The genes are TRBV29-1 and TRBJ2-5; either TRBD1 or TRBD2 may fit D (6 bases each). The end of the DNA is better explained by TRBJ2-1, so the J call may be wrong. This CDR3 contains 18 residues. Germline-derived CDR1 and CDR2 are SQVTM and ANQGSEA. The CDR3 coding sequence is TGCAGCGTTGAGGGGGGCGGAGGAGGGCCCGAGATCCAAGAGACCCAGTTCTTC. It encodes CSVEGGGGGPEIQETQFF.

As to this clonotype: One base away lies a much larger clone, so this may be a sequencing read error. The V gene is TRBV20-1, the J gene TRBJ1-2, with D possibly matching TRBD1 (5 bases). The V gene lost 5 bases and the J gene lost 5 bases, with 21 bases spanning the gap. There are 15 residues in the CDR3. The germline V gene encodes CDR1 DFQATT and CDR2 SNEGSKA (reference sequence). Here the CDR3 reads CSAGPLGGLRYGYTF. Here the CDR3 DNA reads TGCAGTGCTGGTCCTCTGGGGGGATTGAGATATGGCTACACCTTC.

This clonotype has a count of ten or more. J is TRBJ2-3 and V is TRBV13; tentatively, D is TRBD2 (5 bases). V was clipped by 2 bases and J by 6 bases, with 12 bases between them. CDR3 length: 14 amino acids. Germline CDR1 reads PRHDT; CDR2 reads FYEKMQ (reference sequence). CDR3 bases: TGTGCCAGCAGCTTAACCTCGGACTTGGATACGCAGTATTTT. It encodes CASSLTSDLDTQYF. The whole variable domain, remainder taken from reference TRBV13 and TRBJ2-3, is AAGVIQSPRHLIKEKRETATLKCYPIPRHDTVYWYQQGPGQDPQFLISFYEKMQSDKGSIPDRFSAQQFSDYHSELNMSSLELGDSALYFCASSLTSDLDTQYFGPGTRLTVL.

The rearrangement links TRBV15 to TRBJ2-1; D assignment may be TRBD1 or TRBD2 (7 bases each). The germline V gene has CDR1 LNHNV and CDR2 YYDKDF (reference sequence). Trimming took off 6 bases at V and 3 bases at J, with 12 bases between the two ends. The CDR3 sequence is 14 residues long. The CDR3 nucleotides read TGTGCCACCAGAGAGCGGGACAGCTACAATGAGCAGTTCTTC. Amino acids: CATRERDSYNEQFF.

The chain is built from TRBV7-3 and TRBJ2-2; no clear D. This CDR3 has 14 amino acids. V was pared by 3 bases and J by 6 bases, with 11 bases between. The germline CDR1 and CDR2 sequences are SGHTA and FQGTGA. The CDR3: CASSFGLRAGELFF. CDR3 DNA sequence: TGTGCCAGCAGCTTCGGGTTAAGAGCCGGGGAGCTGTTTTTT.

The gene calls are TRBV7-2 and TRBJ2-1; D may be TRBD1 (6 bases). Per the germline V gene, CDR1 is SGHTA and CDR2 is FQGNSA. CDR3 length: 12 residues. Trimming stripped 3 bases from V and 12 bases from J, with 12 bases between. The CDR3 sequence is CTSSLTGFWQFF. The CDR3 DNA reads TGTACCAGCAGCTTGACAGGCTTTTGGCAGTTCTTC.

This clonotype was detected only once. This sequence joins TRBV13 and TRBJ2-3, with TRBD2 matching over 13 bases. CDR1 and CDR2 from the germline V gene are PRHDT and FYEKMQ (reference sequence). V trimming: 4 bases; J trimming: 3 bases; junction bases outside the gene matches: 16. This CDR3 is built from 20 residues. Written as DNA, the CDR3 is TGTGCCAGCAGCTCCGGACTAGCGGGGGCCACACGAGAGTTGACAGATACGCAGTATTTT. Amino acids: CASSSGLAGATRELTDTQYF. Full variable domain (rest looked up from reference TRBV13 and TRBJ2-3): AAGVIQSPRHLIKEKRETATLKCYPIPRHDTVYWYQQGPGQDPQFLISFYEKMQSDKGSIPDRFSAQQFSDYHSELNMSSLELGDSALYFCASSSGLAGATRELTDTQYFGPGTRLTVL.

This sequence joins TRBV11-2 and TRBJ1-5, with a weak D call TRBD1 (5 bases). The V end was cut by 4 bases, the J end by 0 bases, with 10 bases between. Germline assignment: CDR1 SGHAT and CDR2 FQNNGV. This CDR3 has 15 amino acids. The CDR3 loop is CASSSDTYSNQPQHF. The CDR3 DNA sequence: TGTGCCAGCAGCTCGGACACTTATAGCAATCAGCCCCAGCATTTT.

This sequence joins TRBV9 and TRBJ2-3; D ambiguous. The germline V and J ends were trimmed by 4 bases and 5 bases, with 14 bases remaining between them. This CDR3 spans 14 amino acids. Germline CDR1 SGDLS, CDR2 YYNGEE. For the CDR3, the DNA is TGTGCCAGCAGCCAGACACCATCGGGAGATACGCAGTATTTT. Protein sequence: CASSQTPSGDTQYF.

V is TRBV7-9 and J is TRBJ1-2; D is unclear. Germline assignment: CDR1 SEHNR and CDR2 FQNEAQ (reference sequence). Deletions cut 1 base from V and 5 bases from J, with 8 bases between. CDR3 length: 13 residues. The DNA of the CDR3 is TGTGCCAGCAGCTTAGGTCCGTATTATGGCTACACCTTC. Translating gives CASSLGPYYGYTF.

This clonotype has just a few counts. The V call is TRBV7-9, the J call TRBJ2-3; unclear D gene. CDR1 and CDR2 from the germline V gene are SEHNR and FQNEAQ (reference sequence). The V and J ends lost 5 bases and 11 bases respectively, with 17 bases between them. This CDR3 has 13 residues. The CDR3 DNA reads TGTGCCAGCAGCCCACCGGACCTTGAAGGGCAGTATTTT. Its translation: CASSPPDLEGQYF.

The V call is TRBV9, the J call TRBJ1-2, with a tentative D call TRBD1 (5 bases). Trimming removed 4 bases from V and 7 bases from J, with 17 bases in between. The germline CDR1 and CDR2 sequences are SGDLS and YYNGEE. This CDR3 has 14 residues. The CDR3 DNA is TGTGCCAGCAGCCTCTGGGGGTCGCGGGCTGGCTACACCTTC. It translates to CASSLWGSRAGYTF.

The V and J genes are TRBV6-2 or TRBV6-3 and TRBJ2-5; D not resolved. V lost 2 bases, J lost 3 bases, and 4 bases lay in between. The V gene's germline CDR1 is MNHEY and CDR2 SVGEGT. The CDR3 spans 12 residues. This CDR3 reads CASSYPEETQYF. The CDR3 DNA reads TGTGCCAGCAGTTACCCGGAAGAGACCCAGTACTTC.

The rearrangement links TRBV6-2 or TRBV6-3 to TRBJ2-5; D not resolved. The CDR3 is made up of 13 amino acids. V gave up 10 bases and J gave up 0 bases, with 12 bases separating them. Germline V CDR1 and CDR2: MNHEY, SVGEGT. The CDR3 is CAIVAPYQETQYF. The CDR3 DNA reads as TGTGCCATTGTAGCACCGTACCAAGAGACCCAGTACTTC.

The CDR3 region has the DNA TGTGCCAGCAGACGGTCGGGGTTTACCAATGAGCAGTTCTTC. This encodes CASRRSGFTNEQFF. The V gene is TRBV25-1, the J gene TRBJ2-1, with D possibly TRBD2 on 5 matching bases. In germline, CDR1 is MGHDK, CDR2 SYGVNS. The CDR3 has 14 residues. V was shortened by 6 bases and J by 6 bases, with 15 bases between the two germline ends.

This clonotype has more than one count but fewer than ten. This sequence joins TRBV29-1 and TRBJ2-5; D is perhaps TRBD1 (5 bases). This CDR3 has 13 residues. Per germline, CDR1 SQVTM and CDR2 ANQGSEA. Trimming cost V 4 bases and J 1 base, with 10 bases left between them. CDR3 nucleotides: TGCAGCGTTGGCTTAGGGGCCCAAGAGACCCAGTACTTC. This translates into CSVGLGAQETQYF. Looking up the rest from reference TRBV29-1 and TRBJ2-5 gives the full variable domain: SAVISQKPSRDICQRGTSLTIQCQVDSQVTMMFWYRQQPGQSLTLIATANQGSEATYESGFVIDKFPISRPNLTFSTLTVSNMSPEDSSIYLCSVGLGAQETQYFGPGTRLLVL.

A single count supports this clonotype. One end of the junction varies from germline; a read error may be responsible. The chain combines TRBV7-7 with TRBJ2-5; maybe TRBD1 (6 bases). The J call may not be correct, given that the DNA end is closer to TRBJ2-7. The CDR3 is made up of 13 amino acids. CDR1 and CDR2 from the germline V gene are SSHAT and FNYEAQ (reference sequence). This CDR3 reads CASSSLDSYEQYF. The CDR3 DNA reads TGTGCTAGCAGCTCCCTGGACAGCTACGAGCAGTACTTC.

The chain links TRBV5-1 to TRBJ2-5; D perhaps matches TRBD1 (6 bases). V was shortened by 4 bases and J by 1 base, with 14 bases between the two germline ends. Germline V gene lookup returns CDR1 SGHRS and CDR2 YFSETQ. This CDR3 is built from 15 residues. DNA for the CDR3: TGCGCCAGCAGCCCAGGGGTTGGTGGCCAAGAGACCCAGTACTTC. This translates into CASSPGVGGQETQYF.

In this sample, this clonotype turned up a few times. This chain connects TRBV7-3 to TRBJ2-3; D is perhaps TRBD2 (5 bases). Germline CDR1 reads SGHTA; CDR2 reads FQGTGA. This CDR3 is 15 amino acids long. The V gene lost 2 bases and the J gene lost 3 bases, with 12 bases spanning the gap. The CDR3 loop reads CASSLGSPGTDTQYF. The CDR3 region has the DNA TGTGCCAGCAGCTTAGGGTCCCCGGGGACAGATACGCAGTATTTT.

CDR3 sequence: CASNRIWGGASTDTQYF. CDR3 coding DNA: TGTGCCAGCAATCGTATATGGGGGGGAGCCTCCACAGATACGCAGTATTTT. The V call is TRBV27, the J call TRBJ2-3, with 7 positions matching TRBD2. The CDR3 sequence is 17 residues long. Germline V gene data show CDR1 as MNHEY and CDR2 as SMNVEV (reference sequence). Trimming at V came to 7 bases and at J to 2 bases, leaving 15 bases not matched to a gene.

This clonotype was counted ten times or more. Just one base apart from a much larger clone, this may be a read error. This rearrangement joins TRBV20-1 to TRBJ2-1, with TRBD2 matching over 9 bases. Near its end, the DNA agrees better with TRBJ2-7, so the J call may be wrong. The CDR3 contains 15 residues. Germline loops: CDR1 DFQATT, CDR2 SNEGSKA (reference sequence). CDR3 sequence reads: CSPAEGLAAYNEQYF. The CDR3 region has the DNA TGCAGTCCCGCTGAGGGACTAGCAGCCTACAATGAGCAGTACTTC.

This clonotype was recorded a few times. The gene calls are TRBV5-1 and TRBJ2-5; no reliable D call. Germline V gene sequence: CDR1 SGHRS, CDR2 YFSETQ. Trimming left V 4 bases short and J 2 bases short, with 21 bases between. The CDR3 spans 17 residues. The CDR3 nucleotides read TGCGCCAGCAGCCCGAACCCATTACTTGGGCCGCAAGAGACCCAGTACTTC. This gives the protein CASSPNPLLGPQETQYF.